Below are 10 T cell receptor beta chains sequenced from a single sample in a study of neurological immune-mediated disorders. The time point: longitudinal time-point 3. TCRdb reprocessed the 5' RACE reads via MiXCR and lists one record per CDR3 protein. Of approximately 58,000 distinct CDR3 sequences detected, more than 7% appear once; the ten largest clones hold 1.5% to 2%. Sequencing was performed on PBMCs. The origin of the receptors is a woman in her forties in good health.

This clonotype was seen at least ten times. The CDR3 nucleotides read TGTGCCAGCAGCCGAGCGGGGAGGGCGAACACCGGGGAGCTGTTTTTT. Protein: CASSRAGRANTGELFF. The chain links TRBV11-2 to TRBJ2-2, with TRBD2 identical over 7 bases. V dropped 5 bases and J dropped 0; count of bases not matched to a gene: 6. Germline loops: CDR1 SGHAT, CDR2 FQNNGV. This CDR3 has 16 amino acids.

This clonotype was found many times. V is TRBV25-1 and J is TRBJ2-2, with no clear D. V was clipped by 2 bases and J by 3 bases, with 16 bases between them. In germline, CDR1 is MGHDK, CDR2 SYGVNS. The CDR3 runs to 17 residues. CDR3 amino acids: CASSEVRVPLDTGELFF. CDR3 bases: TGTGCCAGCAGTGAAGTCCGGGTGCCACTGGACACCGGGGAGCTGTTTTTT.

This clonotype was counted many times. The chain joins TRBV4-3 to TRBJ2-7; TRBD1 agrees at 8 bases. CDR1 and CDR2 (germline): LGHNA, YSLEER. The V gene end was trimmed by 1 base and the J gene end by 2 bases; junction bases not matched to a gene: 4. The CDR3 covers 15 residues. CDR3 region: CASSQGQGLPYEQYF. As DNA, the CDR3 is TGCGCCAGCAGCCAAGGACAGGGGCTCCCCTACGAGCAGTACTTC.

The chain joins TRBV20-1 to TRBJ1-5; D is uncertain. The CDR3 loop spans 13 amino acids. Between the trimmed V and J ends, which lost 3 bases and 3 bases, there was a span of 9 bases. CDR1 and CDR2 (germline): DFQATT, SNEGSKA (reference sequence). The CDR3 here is CSARETVNQPQHF. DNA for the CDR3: TGCAGTGCTAGGGAGACGGTCAATCAGCCCCAGCATTTT.

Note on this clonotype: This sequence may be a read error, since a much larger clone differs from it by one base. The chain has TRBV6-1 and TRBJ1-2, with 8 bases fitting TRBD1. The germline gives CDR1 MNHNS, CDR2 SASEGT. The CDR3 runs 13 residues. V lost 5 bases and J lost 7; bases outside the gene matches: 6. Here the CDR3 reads CASSQQGESGYTF. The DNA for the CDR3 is TGTGCCAGCAGTCAACAGGGGGAGAGTGGCTACACCTTC.

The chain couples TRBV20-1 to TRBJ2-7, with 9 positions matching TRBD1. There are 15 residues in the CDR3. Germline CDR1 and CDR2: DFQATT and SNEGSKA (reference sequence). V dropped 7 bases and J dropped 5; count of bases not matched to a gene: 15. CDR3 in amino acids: CSEGGGGQGVHEQYF. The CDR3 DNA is TGCAGTGAAGGGGGCGGGGGACAGGGAGTCCACGAGCAGTACTTC.

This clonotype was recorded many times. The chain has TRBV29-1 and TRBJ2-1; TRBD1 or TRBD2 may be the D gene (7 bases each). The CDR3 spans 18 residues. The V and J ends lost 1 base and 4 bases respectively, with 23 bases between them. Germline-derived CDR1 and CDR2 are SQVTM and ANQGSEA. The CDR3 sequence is CSVEGQGGGQILYNEQFF. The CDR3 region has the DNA TGCAGCGTTGAAGGTCAGGGAGGGGGCCAGATCCTTTACAATGAGCAGTTCTTC.

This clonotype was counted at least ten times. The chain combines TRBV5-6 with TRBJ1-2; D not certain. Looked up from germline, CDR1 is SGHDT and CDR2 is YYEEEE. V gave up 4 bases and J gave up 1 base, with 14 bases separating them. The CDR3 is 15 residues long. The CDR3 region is CASSQRLRSNYGYTF. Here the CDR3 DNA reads TGTGCCAGCAGCCAAAGACTCAGGAGTAACTATGGCTACACCTTC.

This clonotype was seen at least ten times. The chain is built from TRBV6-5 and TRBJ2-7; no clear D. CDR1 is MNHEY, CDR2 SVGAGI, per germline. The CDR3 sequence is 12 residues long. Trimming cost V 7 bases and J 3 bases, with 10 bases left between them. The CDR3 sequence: CASIPVGYEQYF. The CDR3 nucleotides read TGTGCCAGCATCCCAGTCGGCTACGAGCAGTACTTC.

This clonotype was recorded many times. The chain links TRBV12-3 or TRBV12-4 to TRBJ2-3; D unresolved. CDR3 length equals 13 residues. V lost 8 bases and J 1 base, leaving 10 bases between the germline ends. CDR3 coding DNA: TGTGCCAGCGGGTTGAGCGGCACAGATACGCAGTATTTT. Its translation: CASGLSGTDTQYF.